The present T cell receptor beta chain was sequenced within a study of low-dose radiotherapy and immunotherapy resistance in tumors. Priming of first-strand cDNA relied on TRAV- and TRBV-specific primers (covering alpha and beta chains). It was with a constant-region primer and a V-primer adapter that TCRs were amplified over approximately 18 PCR cycles. MiXCR, applied by TCRdb to the reads, yields one record per CDR3 protein. Among 54,000 or so distinct CDR3 sequences listed, approximately 25% were seen once. Described time point: before trial treatment. CDR1 is SGHVS and CDR2 is FQNEAQ in the germline V gene. There are 15 residues in the CDR3. V dropped 4 bases and J dropped 2; count of bases not matched to a gene: 4. This clonotype was seen many times.

This specimen consisted of PBMCs, obtained before treatment. This TCR was sampled from a male donor with prostate cancer. The rearrangement uses TRBV7-8 and TRBJ2-7, with 11 nucleotides matching TRBD2. Here the CDR3 reads CASSSTSGGTYEQYF. As DNA, the CDR3 is TGTGCCAGCAGCTCAACTAGCGGGGGAACCTACGAGCAGTACTTC.